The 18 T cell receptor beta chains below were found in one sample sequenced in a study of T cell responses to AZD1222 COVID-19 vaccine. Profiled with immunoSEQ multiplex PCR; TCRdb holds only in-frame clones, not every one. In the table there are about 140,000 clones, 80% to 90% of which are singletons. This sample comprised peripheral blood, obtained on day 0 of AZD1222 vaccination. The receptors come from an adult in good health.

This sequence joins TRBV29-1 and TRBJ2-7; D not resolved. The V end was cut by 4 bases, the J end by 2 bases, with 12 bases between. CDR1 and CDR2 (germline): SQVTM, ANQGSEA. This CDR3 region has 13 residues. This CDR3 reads CSVASRLTYEQYF. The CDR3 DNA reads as TGCAGCGTTGCTTCTCGCCTTACCTACGAGCAGTACTTC.

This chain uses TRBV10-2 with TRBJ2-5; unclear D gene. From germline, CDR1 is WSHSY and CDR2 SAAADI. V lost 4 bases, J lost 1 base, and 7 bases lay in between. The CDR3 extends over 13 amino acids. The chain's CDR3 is CASSGDTQETQYF. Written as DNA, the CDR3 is TGCGCCAGCAGTGGTGACACCCAAGAGACCCAGTACTTC.

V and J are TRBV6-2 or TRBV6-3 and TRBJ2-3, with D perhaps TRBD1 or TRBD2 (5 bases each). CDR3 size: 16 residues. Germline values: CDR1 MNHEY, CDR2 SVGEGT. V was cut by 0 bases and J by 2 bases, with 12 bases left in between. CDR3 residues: CASSYSGALHTDTQYF. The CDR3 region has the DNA TGTGCCAGCAGTTACTCCGGGGCCCTGCACACAGATACGCAGTATTTT.

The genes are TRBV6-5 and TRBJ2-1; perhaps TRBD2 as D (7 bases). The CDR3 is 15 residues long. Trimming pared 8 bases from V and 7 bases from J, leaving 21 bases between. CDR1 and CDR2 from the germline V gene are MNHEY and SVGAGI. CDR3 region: CASSGGLDTGNEQFF. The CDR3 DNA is TGTGCCAGCTCCGGGGGGCTGGATACGGGAAATGAGCAGTTCTTC.

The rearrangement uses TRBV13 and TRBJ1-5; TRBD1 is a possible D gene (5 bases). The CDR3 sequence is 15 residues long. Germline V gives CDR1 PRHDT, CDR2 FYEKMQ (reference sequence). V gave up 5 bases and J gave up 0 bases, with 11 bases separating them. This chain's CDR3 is CASSTGGYSNQPQHF. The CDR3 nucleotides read TGTGCCAGCAGCACCGGGGGTTATAGCAATCAGCCCCAGCATTTT.

CDR3 sequence: CASSYAGAQPQHF. The CDR3 region has the DNA TGTGCCAGCAGTTATGCGGGGGCCCAGCCCCAGCATTTT. V gene TRBV6-2 or TRBV6-3 combines with J gene TRBJ1-5, with D perhaps matching TRBD1 (6 bases). This CDR3 spans 13 amino acids. Trimming took off 3 bases at V and 7 bases at J, with 10 bases between the two ends. Germline lookup yields CDR1 MNHEY and CDR2 SVGEGT.

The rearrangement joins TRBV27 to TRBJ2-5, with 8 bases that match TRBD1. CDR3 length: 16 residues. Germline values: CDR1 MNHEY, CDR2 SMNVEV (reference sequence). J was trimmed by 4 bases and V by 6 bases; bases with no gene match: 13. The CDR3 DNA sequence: TGTGCCAGCAGAGAATCAGGGGGCTTGACGGGAGAGACCCAGTACTTC. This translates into CASRESGGLTGETQYF.

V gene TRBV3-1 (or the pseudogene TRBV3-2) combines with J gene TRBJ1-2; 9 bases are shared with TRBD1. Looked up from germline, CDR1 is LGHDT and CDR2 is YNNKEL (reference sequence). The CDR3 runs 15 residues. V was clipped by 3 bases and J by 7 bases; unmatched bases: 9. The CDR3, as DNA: TGTGCCAGCAGCCAGCAGGGACAGGGTTTCATTGGCTACACCTTC. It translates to CASSQQGQGFIGYTF.

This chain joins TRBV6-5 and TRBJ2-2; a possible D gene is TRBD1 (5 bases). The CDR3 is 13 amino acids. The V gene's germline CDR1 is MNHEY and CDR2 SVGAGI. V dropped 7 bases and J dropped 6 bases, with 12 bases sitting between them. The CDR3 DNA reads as TGTGCCAGCACAGGGATCTTATCCGGGGAGCTGTTTTTT. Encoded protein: CASTGILSGELFF.

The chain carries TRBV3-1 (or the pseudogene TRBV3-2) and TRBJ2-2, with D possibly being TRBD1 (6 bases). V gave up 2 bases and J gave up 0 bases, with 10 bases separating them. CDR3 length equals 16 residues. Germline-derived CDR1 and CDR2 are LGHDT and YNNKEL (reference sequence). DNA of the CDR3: TGTGCCAGCAGCCAATTAGGACAGACGAACACCGGGGAGCTGTTTTTT. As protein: CASSQLGQTNTGELFF.

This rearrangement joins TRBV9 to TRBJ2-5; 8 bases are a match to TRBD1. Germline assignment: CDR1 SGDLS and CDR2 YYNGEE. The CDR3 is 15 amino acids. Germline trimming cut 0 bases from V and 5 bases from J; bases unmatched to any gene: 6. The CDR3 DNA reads TGTGCCAGCAGCGTAGATTGGACAGGGTCGGAGACCCAGTACTTC. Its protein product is CASSVDWTGSETQYF.

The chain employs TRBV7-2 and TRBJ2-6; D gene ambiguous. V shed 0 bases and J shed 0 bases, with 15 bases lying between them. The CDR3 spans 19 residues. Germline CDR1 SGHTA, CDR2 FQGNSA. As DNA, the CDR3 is TGTGCCAGCAGCTTAGCGCCATTAGGACGGATCTCTGGGGCCAACGTCCTGACTTTC. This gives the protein CASSLAPLGRISGANVLTF.

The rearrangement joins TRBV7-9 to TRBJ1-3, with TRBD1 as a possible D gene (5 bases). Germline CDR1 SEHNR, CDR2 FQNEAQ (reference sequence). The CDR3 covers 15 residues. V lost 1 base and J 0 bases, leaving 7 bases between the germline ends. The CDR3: CASSLDGASGNTIYF. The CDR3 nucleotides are TGTGCCAGCAGCTTAGACGGGGCCTCTGGAAACACCATATATTTT.

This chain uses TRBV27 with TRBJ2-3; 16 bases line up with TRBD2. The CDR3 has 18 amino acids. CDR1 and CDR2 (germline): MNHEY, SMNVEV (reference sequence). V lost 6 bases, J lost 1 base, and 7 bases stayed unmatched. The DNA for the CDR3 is TGTGCCAGCAGATCGGGACTAGCGGGGGGGAGGGGCACAGATACGCAGTATTTT. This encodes CASRSGLAGGRGTDTQYF.

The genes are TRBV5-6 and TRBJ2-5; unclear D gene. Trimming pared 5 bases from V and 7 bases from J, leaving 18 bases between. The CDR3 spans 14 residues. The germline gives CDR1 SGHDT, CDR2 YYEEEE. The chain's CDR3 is CASRTWTWVWTQYF. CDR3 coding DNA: TGTGCCAGCAGAACTTGGACCTGGGTGTGGACCCAGTACTTC.

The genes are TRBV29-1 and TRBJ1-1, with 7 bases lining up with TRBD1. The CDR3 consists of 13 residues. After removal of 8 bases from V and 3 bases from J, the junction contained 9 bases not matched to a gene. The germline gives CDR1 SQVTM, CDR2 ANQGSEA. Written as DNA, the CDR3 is TGCAGCCCAAGTAGGGGGCTGGACACTGAAGCTTTCTTT. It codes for CSPSRGLDTEAFF.

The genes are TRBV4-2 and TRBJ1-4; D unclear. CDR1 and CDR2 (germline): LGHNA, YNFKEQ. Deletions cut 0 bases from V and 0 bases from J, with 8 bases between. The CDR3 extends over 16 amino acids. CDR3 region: CASSQERLATNEKLFF. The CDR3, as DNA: TGTGCCAGCAGCCAAGAGCGGTTAGCAACTAATGAAAAACTGTTTTTT.

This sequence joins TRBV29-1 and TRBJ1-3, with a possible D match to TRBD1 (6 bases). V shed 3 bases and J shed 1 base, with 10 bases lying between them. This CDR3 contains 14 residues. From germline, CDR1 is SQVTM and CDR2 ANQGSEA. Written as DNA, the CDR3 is TGCAGCGTTGAGTCAGGGGCTTCTGGAAACACCATATATTTT. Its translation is CSVESGASGNTIYF.